This T cell receptor (beta chain) was identified in a study of post-analysis software for immune sequencing data. Study-wide background: Patients with relapsing-remitting, secondary progressive and progressive-relapsing multiple sclerosis courses were all represented. Findings of the study overall: Strong co-clustering by F measure was evident for samples that had been prepared in the same batch. In patients, TRBV5-6, TRBV5-1 and TRBV20-1 belonged to roughly 5 TRBV segments found more frequently than in controls. Controls' normalized Chao1 diversity significantly exceeded that of multiple sclerosis patients.

Unique molecular identifiers were present in the TCR beta cDNA libraries. T cells numbering about 0.9 to 11 million yielded around 500,000 cDNA molecules. Each CDR3 protein gets one entry after TCRdb re-called the PCR reads with MiXCR. The data contain almost 700,000 distinct CDR3 sequences, approximately 59% of them seen just once; the ten biggest clones take up around 11%. This CDR3 is 12 amino acids long. The germline gives CDR1 SQVTM, CDR2 ANQGSEA. This clonotype was seen a few times. Its antigen is not identified. What was sequenced was blood. The chain links TRBV29-1 to TRBJ2-5; no definite D call. The DNA matches TRBJ2-7 better at its end, which makes the J call doubtful. The sequence derives from a girl aged 2 to 9 with multiple sclerosis. This CDR3 is CSVEGIAYEQYF. CDR3 bases: TGCAGCGTTGAGGGGATAGCCTACGAGCAGTACTTC.